This TCR beta chain comes out of a study of T cell changes during pregnancy in multiple sclerosis. Germline loops: CDR1 MGHRA, CDR2 YSYEKL. Germline trimming cut 1 base from V and 4 bases from J; bases unmatched to any gene: 4. There are 15 residues in the CDR3. Profiled with immunoSEQ multiplex PCR; TCRdb holds only in-frame clones, not every one. The sample has tens of thousands of clones; 90% to 95% are singletons. The sequences come from peripheral blood, collected after pregnancy. The chain couples TRBV4-1 to TRBJ2-5; 9 nucleotides line up with TRBD2. The receptor was isolated from a female donor in good health, enrolled as a control in a pregnancy study. CDR3 residues: CASSQGAGGRETQYF. CDR3 sequence (DNA): TGCGCCAGCAGCCAAGGAGCGGGGGGAAGAGAGACCCAGTACTTC.